This T cell receptor (beta chain) was documented in a study of human T cells and chemical hapten exposure. Study background: Patches that contained 0.01% DPC were applied to the upper back and read at 6 days.

Comments on this clonotype: Its antigen is unidentified.

Each CDR3 protein is one row after TCRdb ran MiXCR on the RACE reads. The data show 200,000 to 300,000 distinct CDR3 sequences, 7.5% to 10% seen once. The time point: pre-sensitization, week 0. Treatment reported: therapeutic diphenylcyclopropenone sensitization with weekly scalp DPC. Blood sampling occurred before each patch-test application. Study findings and constraints: Healthy people's immune response may differ from that of the donors, who had alopecia.

The V and J ends lost 2 bases and 4 bases respectively, with 11 bases between them. In germline, CDR1 is SGHRS, CDR2 YFSETQ. This CDR3 has 14 amino acids. The sample was whole blood, taken in connection with sensitization to the hapten diphenylcyclopropenone (DPC). The receptor was derived from a woman aged 40 to 49 with alopecia areata. Some clones in this sample may be carry-over from other donors' samples. The J gene is TRBJ2-3, the V gene TRBV5-1; maybe TRBD1 (6 bases). CDR3 sequence reads: CASSLGQPADTQYF. The CDR3 bases are TGCGCCAGCAGCTTAGGACAGCCCGCAGATACGCAGTATTTT.